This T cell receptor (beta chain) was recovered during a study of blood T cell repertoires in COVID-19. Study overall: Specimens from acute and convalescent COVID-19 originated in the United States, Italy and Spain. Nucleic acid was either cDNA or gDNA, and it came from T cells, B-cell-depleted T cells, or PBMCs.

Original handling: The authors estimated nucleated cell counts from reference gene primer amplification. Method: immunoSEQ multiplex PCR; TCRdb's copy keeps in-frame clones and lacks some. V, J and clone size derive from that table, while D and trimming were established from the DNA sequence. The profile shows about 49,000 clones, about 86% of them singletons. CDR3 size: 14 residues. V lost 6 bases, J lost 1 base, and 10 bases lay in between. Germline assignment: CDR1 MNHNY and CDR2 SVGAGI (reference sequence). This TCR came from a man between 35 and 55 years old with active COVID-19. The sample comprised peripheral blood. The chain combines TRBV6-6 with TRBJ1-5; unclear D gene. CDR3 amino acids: CASSLGSSNQPQHF. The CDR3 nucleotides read TGTGCCAGCAGCCTCGGGTCGAGCAATCAGCCCCAGCATTTT.